These T cell receptor beta chains were read from a single sample in a study of metastatic and nonmetastatic thyroid tumors. TCRdb recomputed clones from the PCR reads via MiXCR. There are 27,000 or so clones in the sample; approximately 24% occur only once, and 5% to 6.5% lies in the top ten. Sequenced: blood. These TCRs come from a female donor with papillary thyroid cancer or a benign thyroid nodule (not recorded which). Some clones in this sample may be carry-over from other donors' samples. CDR3s include the opening cysteine and the closing phenylalanine or tryptophan. The order of the fields is V gene, CDR3 protein.

TRBV20-1 | CSASLAGLNEQYF
TRBV15 | CATSRDRQGVGYGYTF
TRBV5-1 | CASSLGGDGREAFF
TRBV19 | CASKPGLDWNTEAFF
TRBV6-1 | CASSLGGEGTEAFF
TRBV6-1 | CASSWGGGGGGYTF
TRBV6-2/TRBV6-3 | CASSPTPPWSGRAVFGEQFF
TRBV11-3 | CASSTPRYTGELFF
TRBV5-6 | CASSLESGSWDYTDTQYF
TRBV19 | CASSISGMAQPQHF
TRBV19 | CASSIVQPTGCDEQFF
TRBV18 | CASSPRGSGESYEQYF
TRBV30 | CAWSVPGAGWGDTQYF
TRBV5-1 | CASSSNRAGGTEAFF
TRBV20-1 | CSASGRRGNSPLHF
TRBV6-2/TRBV6-3 | CASSYGLAGSTGETQYF
TRBV7-3 | CASSSGQVTEAFF
TRBV19 | CASSIPVRSSNNQPQHF
TRBV11-1 | CASSFIGSNPGTDTQYF
TRBV11-2 | CASSFWGTGNTIYF
TRBV6-1 | CASSRTSFVYEQYF
TRBV5-5 | CASTSGSEYGYTF
TRBV6-1 | CASRNRGPYEQYF
TRBV11-2 | CASSSGVWTEAFF
TRBV6-1 | CASRISLADIGGEQFF
TRBV7-8 | CASREDRVTYEQYF
TRBV7-2 | CANSLVFGTDTQYF
TRBV20-1 | CSARSQGAPWCEQFF
TRBV6-1 | CASSQGVGWQPQHF
TRBV20-1 | CSANGRRAPYEQYF
TRBV11-2 | CASSQGLHSDTQYF
TRBV27 | CASSFQETQYF
TRBV6-1 | CASSESIAGGNQPQHF
TRBV28 | CASSSGSGLAGGGNTQYF
TRBV27 | CASSPGLSVNEQYF
TRBV7-2 | CASSPPRTGELFF
TRBV19 | CASAGARTDTQYF
TRBV27 | CASSRTSGRPQETQYF
TRBV7-9 | CASSSQQNYGYTF
TRBV7-3 | CASSLSAGAGANVLTF
TRBV20-1 | CSARASGARDEQFF
TRBV11-2 | CASSQGTGRSQETQYF
TRBV11-3 | CASTPMGSPLHF
TRBV6-1 | CASSRQALYGYTF
TRBV10-2 | CASSYMGASGANVLTF
TRBV4-1 | CASADHVRTANSPLHF
TRBV6-2/TRBV6-3 | CASSYGGRATHEQFF
TRBV19 | CATIIPTSGGEQFF
TRBV18 | CASSPAGGSYGYTF
TRBV7-9 | CASSPGQSSLYGYTF
TRBV6-2/TRBV6-3 | CASSFTVAGFTDTQYF
TRBV6-6 | CASSYGTARTDTQYF
TRBV6-1 | CASSAGTSGGIYEQYF
TRBV28 | CASNSLPYNSPLHF
TRBV9 | CASSVGGQGAYNEQFF
TRBV7-8 | CASSLVDERPYNEQFF
TRBV6-5 | CASSYGKTLTDYGYTF